The 10 T cell receptor beta chains below were found in one sample sequenced in a study of CD8+ T cells in alopecia areata (dated by TCRdb to the late 2010s). The treatment or condition label for this specimen denotes: oral pan-JAK inhibitor, 5-10 mg twice daily. The library was made by the immunoSEQ multiplex PCR assay. RNA was extracted from all samples and reverse transcribed into cDNA, which served as template for TCR sequencing. The table was pulled from immuneACCESS by TCRdb, which kept in-frame rearrangements only. Such tables lose some clones; where checked, under half of the loss comes from unresolved V genes, and the rest has no known cause. This sample comprises 150,000 to 200,000 clones, roughly 63% of them detected only once. The ten biggest clones cover 16% of the sample. The sample consisted of CD4+ T cells sorted from blood, taken at approximately week 60, from a patient treated with tofacitinib. All receptors come from a human donor with alopecia areata.

The table lists this clone with a few counts. Within the sample, other DNA sequences also encode this same CDR3. J is TRBJ1-5 and V is TRBV7-2; D is undetermined. V was clipped by 1 base and J by 4 bases, with 5 bases between them. The CDR3 loop spans 13 amino acids. Germline lookup yields CDR1 SGHTA and CDR2 FQGNSA. CDR3 bases: TGTGCCAGCAGCTTAGGCAGGAATCAGCCCCAGCATTTT. Amino acids: CASSLGRNQPQHF.

Only one count was recorded for this clone. The gene calls are TRBV9 and TRBJ1-1; unclear D gene. V dropped 0 bases and J dropped 1 base, with 7 bases sitting between them. Germline CDR1 and CDR2: SGDLS and YYNGEE. The CDR3 contains 14 residues. The CDR3 DNA reads as TGTGCCAGCAGCGTAGAGGCCAGGAACACTGAAGCTTTCTTT. It is translated as CASSVEARNTEAFF. Combining the CDR3 with reference TRBV9 and TRBJ1-1 gives the whole variable domain DSGVTQTPKHLITATGQRVTLRCSPRSGDLSVYWYQQSLDQGLQFLIQYYNGEERAKGNILERFSAQQFPDLHSELNLSSLELGDSALYFCASSVEARNTEAFFGQGTRLTVV.

This clone was seen more than once but under ten times. J is TRBJ1-1 and V is TRBV5-1, with TRBD1 as a possible D gene (5 bases). Trimming left V 0 bases short and J 0 bases short, with 6 bases between. Germline CDR1 is SGHRS and CDR2 is YFSETQ. CDR3 length: 14 residues. CDR3 sequence: CASSLDRMNTEAFF. The DNA for the CDR3 is TGCGCCAGCAGCTTGGACAGGATGAACACTGAAGCTTTCTTT. Full variable domain (outside the CDR3, taken from reference TRBV5-1 and TRBJ1-1): KAGVTQTPRYLIKTRGQQVTLSCSPISGHRSVSWYQQTPGQGLQFLFEYFSETQRNKGNFPGRFSGRQFSNSRSEMNVSTLELGDSALYLCASSLDRMNTEAFFGQGTRLTVV.

The rearrangement joins TRBV5-1 to TRBJ2-7, with D possibly being TRBD1 or TRBD2 (5 bases each). The CDR3 totals 14 residues. Germline V lookup: CDR1 SGHRS, CDR2 YFSETQ. V lost 4 bases to trimming and J lost 1 base, with 12 bases between them. In nucleotides, the CDR3 is TGCGCCAGCAGCCACGGGACGGCGTCCTACGAGCAGTACTTC. It specifies CASSHGTASYEQYF. Full variable domain (outside the CDR3, taken from reference TRBV5-1 and TRBJ2-7): KAGVTQTPRYLIKTRGQQVTLSCSPISGHRSVSWYQQTPGQGLQFLFEYFSETQRNKGNFPGRFSGRQFSNSRSEMNVSTLELGDSALYLCASSHGTASYEQYFGPGTRLTVT.

The table lists this clone with a few counts. The chain employs TRBV27 and TRBJ1-2, with 7 bases that match TRBD1. CDR3 length: 15 amino acids. Trimming cost V 5 bases and J 8 bases; bases outside gene matches: 14. CDR1 and CDR2 (germline): MNHEY, SMNVEV (reference sequence). The CDR3: CASSAYDRARGGYTF. The CDR3 nucleotides are TGTGCCAGCAGTGCCTACGACAGGGCCCGTGGGGGCTACACCTTC.

This clone appeared a few times. Distinct nucleotide sequences in the sample also encode this CDR3. CDR3 sequence reads: CASSQGTEETQYF. The CDR3 coding sequence is TGCGCCAGCAGCCAAGGGACAGAAGAGACCCAGTACTTC. The rearrangement joins TRBV4-1 to TRBJ2-5, with a weak D call TRBD1 (6 bases). V lost 1 base and J 3 bases, leaving 6 bases between the germline ends. Germline V gene data show CDR1 as MGHRA and CDR2 as YSYEKL. The CDR3 consists of 13 residues.

The chain couples TRBV30 to TRBJ1-2; 8 bases are shared with TRBD1. Germline CDR1 GTSNPN, CDR2 SVGIG (reference sequence). CDR3 size: 12 residues. V shed 8 bases, J shed 2 bases, and the junction held 4 bases outside the gene matches. CDR3: CALRTGNYGYTF. CDR3 DNA: TGTGCCCTGCGGACAGGGAACTATGGCTACACCTTC.

The V gene is TRBV7-9, the J gene TRBJ1-5; tentatively, D is TRBD1 (5 bases). The CDR3 is made up of 15 amino acids. V was pared by 4 bases and J by 0 bases, with 10 bases between. Germline CDR1 reads SEHNR; CDR2 reads FQNEAQ (reference sequence). The CDR3 sequence is CASSSGTDSNQPQHF. In DNA, the CDR3 is TGTGCCAGCAGCTCCGGGACGGATAGCAATCAGCCCCAGCATTTT. The whole variable domain, remainder taken from reference TRBV7-9 and TRBJ1-5, is DTGVSQNPRHKITKRGQNVTFRCDPISEHNRLYWYRQTLGQGPEFLTYFQNEAQLEKSRLLSDRFSAERPKGSFSTLEIQRTEQGDSAMYLCASSSGTDSNQPQHFGDGTRLSIL.

A few counts support this clone. The chain joins TRBV30 to TRBJ1-5, with D possibly TRBD1 on 5 matching bases. The CDR3 totals 13 residues. Trimming removed 0 bases at V and 4 bases at J, with 7 bases between. Per germline, CDR1 GTSNPN and CDR2 SVGIG (reference sequence). CDR3 in amino acids: CAWSVQENQPQHF. The CDR3 nucleotides are TGTGCCTGGAGTGTACAGGAGAATCAGCCCCAGCATTTT.

This sequence joins TRBV30 and TRBJ1-5; D unclear. Per the germline V gene, CDR1 is GTSNPN and CDR2 is SVGIG (reference sequence). The V end lost 2 bases, the J end lost 5 bases, and 13 bases lay between the germline ends. CDR3 length: 14 amino acids. CDR3 sequence (DNA): TGTGCCTGGAGTTTAATCCAGTCCCATCAGCCCCAGCATTTT. It codes for CAWSLIQSHQPQHF.